These 26 T cell receptor beta chains share one sample of origin, sequenced in a study of somatic mutations in cytotoxic T cells in rheumatoid arthritis. TCRdb's table, derived via immunoSEQ multiplex PCR, lists solely in-frame clones and lacks some. Of more than 20,000 clones detected, approximately 78% appear once; the ten largest clones hold roughly 3.8%. Sequencing was performed on CD8+ T cells sorted from blood. The receptor source for this set is an adult with rheumatoid arthritis.

This chain connects TRBV15 to TRBJ2-1; D gene unclear. Germline V gene lookup returns CDR1 LNHNV and CDR2 YYDKDF (reference sequence). The CDR3 has 14 residues. Trimming stripped 3 bases from V and 2 bases from J, with 8 bases between. Written as DNA, the CDR3 is TGTGCCACCAGCAGCGACTCTACCTACAATGAGCAGTTCTTC. This codes for CATSSDSTYNEQFF. Full variable domain (missing parts from reference TRBV15 and TRBJ2-1): DAMVIQNPRYQVTQFGKPVTLSCSQTLNHNVMYWYQQKSSQAPKLLFHYYDKDFNNEADTPDNFQSRRPNTSFCFLDIRSPGLGDTAMYLCATSSDSTYNEQFFGPGTRLTVL.

The rearrangement uses TRBV7-9 and TRBJ2-7; D remains ambiguous. The CDR3 consists of 12 residues. Germline values: CDR1 SEHNR, CDR2 FQNEAQ (reference sequence). V shed 9 bases and J shed 2 bases, with 11 bases lying between them. The CDR3 loop reads CASEDGPYEQYF. DNA of the CDR3: TGTGCCAGTGAGGACGGCCCCTACGAGCAGTACTTC.

The chain recombines TRBV19 with TRBJ2-7, with a weak D call TRBD2 (6 bases). The CDR3 has 13 residues. CDR1 and CDR2 (germline): LNHDA, SQIVND (reference sequence). Trimming removed 11 bases from V and 1 base from J, with 15 bases in between. CDR3 loop: CASGGVDSYEQYF. As DNA, the CDR3 is TGTGCCTCCGGAGGGGTAGATTCCTACGAGCAGTACTTC. Combining the CDR3 with reference TRBV19 and TRBJ2-7 gives the whole variable domain DGGITQSPKYLFRKEGQNVTLSCEQNLNHDAMYWYRQDPGQGLRLIYYSQIVNDFQKGDIAEGYSVSREKKESFPLTVTSAQKNPTAFYLCASGGVDSYEQYFGPGTRLTVT.

The chain couples TRBV2 to TRBJ2-5; 9 bases are a match to TRBD2. This CDR3 has 15 residues. The J segment lost 1 base and the V segment lost 1 base, leaving 1 base of the junction unmatched. Germline V gives CDR1 SNHLY, CDR2 FYNNEI. CDR3 protein: CASSEGLAVQETQYF. The CDR3 DNA follows: TGTGCCAGCAGTGAAGGACTAGCGGTCCAAGAGACCCAGTACTTC.

This clone was observed once. The chain couples TRBV5-5 to TRBJ1-5; the D gene is possibly TRBD1 (6 bases). The length of the CDR3 is 15 residues. Per the germline V gene, CDR1 is SGHKS and CDR2 is YYEKEE (reference sequence). V was clipped by 3 bases and J by 5 bases, with 15 bases between them. This chain's CDR3 is CASSSGRGADQPQHF. DNA of the CDR3: TGTGCCAGCAGCTCAGGAAGGGGGGCTGATCAGCCCCAGCATTTT. Complete variable domain (other parts from reference TRBV5-5 and TRBJ1-5): DAGVTQSPTHLIKTRGQQVTLRCSPISGHKSVSWYQQVLGQGPQFIFQYYEKEERGRGNFPDRFSARQFPNYSSELNVNALLLGDSALYLCASSSGRGADQPQHFGDGTRLSIL.

This clone was detected only a few times. The rearrangement links TRBV4-2 to TRBJ2-2; 7 nucleotides match TRBD1. Trimming took 4 bases from V and 7 from J; bases not matched to a gene: 9. The CDR3 contains 15 residues. Per germline, CDR1 LGHNA and CDR2 YNFKEQ. As DNA, the CDR3 is TGTGCCAGCAGCCCCGCGAGGGGGCGAGGCGGGGAGCTGTTTTTT. Protein: CASSPARGRGGELFF.

The chain has TRBV21-1 and TRBJ2-2; the table's TRBD2 call for D was not verified on the DNA. TRBV21-1 is deemed a pseudogene. The CDR3 runs 18 residues. The CDR3 is CASSGRGGNEVYTGELFF. In DNA, the CDR3 is TGTGCCAGCAGCGGTCGGGGGGGGAATGAGGTATACACCGGGGAGCTGTTTTTT.

This clone is medium-sized (0.01 to 0.1%). The rearrangement uses TRBV10-1 and TRBJ2-7; maybe TRBD1 (6 bases). The CDR3 runs to 13 residues. Germline lookup yields CDR1 WNHNN and CDR2 SYGVQD (reference sequence). V was clipped by 8 bases and J by 4 bases, with 15 bases between them. CDR3 nucleotides: TGCGCCAGCCCCCCCGGGCAGGGGTACGAGCAGTACTTC. Translating gives CASPPGQGYEQYF.

The genes are TRBV4-3 and TRBJ2-5; 7 bases are shared with TRBD2. The junction had 3 bases not matched to a gene; V was cut back by 0 bases and J by 2 bases. Germline V gives CDR1 LGHNA, CDR2 YSLEER. This CDR3 is 15 amino acids long. The CDR3, as DNA: TGCGCCAGCAGCCAAGAATGGGGGGGTCAAGAGACCCAGTACTTC. It specifies CASSQEWGGQETQYF.

V gene TRBV4-1 combines with J gene TRBJ2-7; D is unclear. The germline V gene encodes CDR1 MGHRA and CDR2 YSYEKL. This CDR3 is 13 amino acids long. The ends were cut back, 4 bases at V and 3 bases at J, with 10 bases in the middle. The CDR3: CASSLSTHYEQYF. In DNA form, the CDR3 reads TGCGCCAGCAGCCTCTCAACACACTACGAGCAGTACTTC.

The genes are TRBV11-2 and TRBJ1-2; D is uncertain. Germline CDR1 is SGHAT and CDR2 is FQNNGV. The ends were cut back, 1 base at V and 8 bases at J, with 20 bases in the middle. The CDR3 runs to 16 residues. CDR3 sequence (DNA): TGTGCCAGCAGCTTAGTTGCAACGCTAGATCCAGGCGGCTACACCTTC. Amino acid sequence: CASSLVATLDPGGYTF.

As regards this clone: At one end, the junction sequence differs from germline, possibly due to a read error. This chain uses TRBV29-1 with TRBJ1-2, with 8 bases fitting TRBD1. In germline, CDR1 is SQVTM, CDR2 ANQGSEA. The CDR3 is 13 amino acids. The CDR3 loop reads CSVEGQGNYGYTF. The CDR3 DNA follows: TGCAGCGTGGAAGGACAGGGCAACTATGGCTACACCTTC. The entire variable domain, with the rest obtained from reference TRBV29-1 and TRBJ1-2, is as follows: SAVISQKPSRDICQRGTSLTIQCQVDSQVTMMFWYRQQPGQSLTLIATANQGSEATYESGFVIDKFPISRPNLTFSTLTVSNMSPEDSSIYLCSVEGQGNYGYTFGSGTRLTVV.

This chain joins TRBV10-3 and TRBJ1-2; D is possibly TRBD1 (5 bases). This CDR3 is 14 amino acids long. Germline V gene lookup returns CDR1 ENHRY and CDR2 SYGVKD. Trimming removed 2 bases at V and 7 bases at J, with 14 bases between. CDR3 coding DNA: TGTGCCATCAGTGAGGCGCCAACACAGGCTGGCTACACCTTC. It encodes CAISEAPTQAGYTF.

The chain couples TRBV2 to TRBJ2-7; D possibly matches TRBD1 or TRBD2 (6 bases each). V was shortened by 4 bases and J by 3 bases, with 19 bases between the two germline ends. The CDR3 consists of 16 residues. Looked up from germline, CDR1 is SNHLY and CDR2 is FYNNEI. The CDR3 loop is CASSGREPGAFYEQYF. Here the CDR3 DNA reads TGTGCCAGCAGTGGTCGTGAGCCGGGGGCCTTCTACGAGCAGTACTTC.

The gene calls are TRBV6-6 and TRBJ2-7; possibly TRBD1 or TRBD2 for D (5 bases each). The CDR3 is 13 residues long. V lost 2 bases and J lost 1, with 6 bases in between. The germline CDR1 and CDR2 sequences are MNHNY and SVGAGI (reference sequence). The CDR3 DNA sequence: TGTGCCAGCAGTTACGGGGGTTCCTACGAGCAGTACTTC. Protein sequence: CASSYGGSYEQYF.

This clone came up a few times. J is TRBJ2-7 and V is TRBV7-9; 7 nucleotides line up with TRBD2. The CDR3 consists of 17 residues. Germline V lookup: CDR1 SEHNR, CDR2 FQNEAQ (reference sequence). With V trimmed by 1 base and J by 3 bases, 12 bases remained unmatched. The CDR3, as DNA: TGTGCCAGCAGCTTAGTAGAGGGATGGGAGGGTCTCTACGAGCAGTACTTC. Its translation: CASSLVEGWEGLYEQYF. Full variable domain (outside the CDR3, taken from reference TRBV7-9 and TRBJ2-7): DTGVSQNPRHKITKRGQNVTFRCDPISEHNRLYWYRQTLGQGPEFLTYFQNEAQLEKSRLLSDRFSAERPKGSFSTLEIQRTEQGDSAMYLCASSLVEGWEGLYEQYFGPGTRLTVT.

This rearrangement joins TRBV7-9 to TRBJ2-5, with TRBD2 matching over 8 bases. The V gene end was trimmed by 5 bases and the J gene end by 3 bases; junction bases not matched to a gene: 5. The CDR3 length is 14 residues. CDR1 is SEHNR and CDR2 is FQNEAQ in the germline V gene (reference sequence). The CDR3 sequence: CASSTGLEEETQYF. In nucleotides, the CDR3 is TGTGCCAGCAGCACGGGACTAGAAGAAGAGACCCAGTACTTC.

The gene calls are TRBV11-3 and TRBJ2-1; tentatively, D is TRBD1 or TRBD2 (5 bases each). Germline CDR1 and CDR2: SGHNT and YENEEA. Trimming shortened V by 8 bases and J by 3 bases, and 20 bases separated the two germline ends. The CDR3 loop spans 16 amino acids. For the CDR3, the DNA is TGTGCCAGCGGTCAAAGTAGTGGGGGTTACTACAATGAGCAGTTCTTC. Residues: CASGQSSGGYYNEQFF.

This chain joins TRBV28 and TRBJ2-7, with no clear D. The germline CDR1 and CDR2 sequences are MDHEN and SYDVKM. V gave up 6 bases and J gave up 4 bases, with 13 bases separating them. CDR3 size: 13 residues. CDR3 sequence (DNA): TGTGCCAGCAGACCCGGACCAACATACGAGCAGTACTTC. Its translation is CASRPGPTYEQYF.

The chain has TRBV5-1 and TRBJ1-4; TRBD1 might be the D (5 bases). Germline loops: CDR1 SGHRS, CDR2 YFSETQ. This CDR3 region has 14 residues. The germline V and J ends were trimmed by 0 bases and 8 bases, with 11 bases remaining between them. The CDR3 DNA reads TGCGCCAGCAGCTTGGAGGGACCGGGCGAAAAACTGTTTTTT. Translating gives CASSLEGPGEKLFF.

The J gene is TRBJ2-1, the V gene TRBV6-6, with 8 bases matching TRBD2. With 5 bases clipped from V and 2 bases from J, the junction kept 5 bases outside the gene matches. The CDR3 runs to 15 residues. The V gene's germline CDR1 is MNHNY and CDR2 SVGAGI (reference sequence). The CDR3 here is CASSLSGVAYNEQFF. For the CDR3, the DNA is TGTGCCAGCAGTCTTAGCGGGGTTGCCTACAATGAGCAGTTCTTC.

The J gene is TRBJ2-1, the V gene TRBV4-1; D is undetermined. Germline V CDR1 and CDR2: MGHRA, YSYEKL. V lost 0 bases and J 7 bases, leaving 19 bases between the germline ends. The CDR3 loop spans 17 amino acids. The CDR3 DNA reads TGCGCCAGCAGCCAAGATCAAACTCTCACCCCACAGAATGAGCAGTTCTTC. This encodes CASSQDQTLTPQNEQFF.

The chain links TRBV14 to TRBJ2-1; 8 bases agree with TRBD2. The CDR3 loop spans 12 amino acids. The germline CDR1 and CDR2 sequences are SGHDN and FVKESK. The J segment lost 4 bases and the V segment lost 7 bases, leaving 0 bases of the junction unmatched. The DNA of the CDR3 is TGTGCCAGCACTAGCGGGTACAATGAGCAGTTCTTC. Translation: CASTSGYNEQFF.

This chain uses TRBV14 with TRBJ2-4; maybe TRBD2 (5 bases). Germline CDR1 is SGHDN and CDR2 is FVKESK. V was pared by 3 bases and J by 9 bases, with 12 bases between. CDR3 length equals 13 residues. The CDR3 bases are TGTGCCAGCAGCCAGGTGAAGCGGTCCATTCAGTACTTC. This encodes CASSQVKRSIQYF.

The chain recombines TRBV19 with TRBJ1-1; no definite D call. This CDR3 has 14 residues. Between the trimmed V and J ends, which lost 3 bases and 0 bases, there was a span of 8 bases. Germline CDR1 is LNHDA and CDR2 is SQIVND (reference sequence). CDR3 protein: CASSIGSMNTEAFF. The CDR3 nucleotides read TGTGCCAGTAGTATCGGCAGCATGAACACTGAAGCTTTCTTT.

This clone showed up just a few times. The J gene is TRBJ2-2, the V gene TRBV6-1; 7 nucleotides agree with TRBD1. Germline V gene data show CDR1 as MNHNS and CDR2 as SASEGT. Trimming removed 11 bases from V and 1 base from J; junction bases left unmatched: 7. CDR3 length: 14 amino acids. CDR3 nucleotide sequence: TGTGCCTCCAAGACAGGGTGGAACACCGGGGAGCTGTTTTTT. Protein product: CASKTGWNTGELFF.